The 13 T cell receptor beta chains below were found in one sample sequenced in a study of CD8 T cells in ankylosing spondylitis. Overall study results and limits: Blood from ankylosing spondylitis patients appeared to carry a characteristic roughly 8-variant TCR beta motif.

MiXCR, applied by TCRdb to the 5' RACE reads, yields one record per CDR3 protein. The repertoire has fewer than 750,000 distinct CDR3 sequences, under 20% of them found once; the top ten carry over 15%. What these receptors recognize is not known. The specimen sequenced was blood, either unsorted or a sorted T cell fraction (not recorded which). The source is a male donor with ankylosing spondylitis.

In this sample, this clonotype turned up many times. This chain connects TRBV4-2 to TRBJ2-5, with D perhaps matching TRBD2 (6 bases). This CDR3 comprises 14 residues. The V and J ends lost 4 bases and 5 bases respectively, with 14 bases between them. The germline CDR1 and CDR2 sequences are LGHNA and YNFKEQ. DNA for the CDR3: TGTGCCAGCAGCCCGGAATTGCGGGGTGAGACCCAGTACTTC. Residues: CASSPELRGETQYF.

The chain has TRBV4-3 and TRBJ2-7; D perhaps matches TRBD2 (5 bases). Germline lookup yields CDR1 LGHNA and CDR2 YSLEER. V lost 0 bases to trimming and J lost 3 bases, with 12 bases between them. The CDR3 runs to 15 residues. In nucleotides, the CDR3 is TGCGCCAGCAGCCAAGATAATCCGGGAAACTACGAGCAGTACTTC. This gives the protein CASSQDNPGNYEQYF.

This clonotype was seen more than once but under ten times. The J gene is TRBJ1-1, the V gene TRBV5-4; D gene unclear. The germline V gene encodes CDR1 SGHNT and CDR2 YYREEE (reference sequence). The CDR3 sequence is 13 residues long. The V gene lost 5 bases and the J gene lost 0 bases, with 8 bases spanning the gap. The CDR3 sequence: CASRSGMNTEAFF. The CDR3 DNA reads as TGTGCCAGCAGATCTGGTATGAACACTGAAGCTTTCTTT.

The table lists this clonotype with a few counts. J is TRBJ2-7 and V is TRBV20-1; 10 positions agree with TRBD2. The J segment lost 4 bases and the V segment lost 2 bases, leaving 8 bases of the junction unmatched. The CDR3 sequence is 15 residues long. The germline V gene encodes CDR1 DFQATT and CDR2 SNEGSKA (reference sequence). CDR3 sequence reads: CSARPSGLAIYEQYF. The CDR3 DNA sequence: TGCAGTGCTAGACCTTCGGGACTAGCGATATACGAGCAGTACTTC.

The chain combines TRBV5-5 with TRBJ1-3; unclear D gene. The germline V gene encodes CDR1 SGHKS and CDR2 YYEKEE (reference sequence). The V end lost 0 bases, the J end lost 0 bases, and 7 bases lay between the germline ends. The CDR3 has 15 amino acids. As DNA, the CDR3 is TGTGCCAGCAGCTTGGTGGCGGACTCTGGAAACACCATATATTTT. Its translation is CASSLVADSGNTIYF.

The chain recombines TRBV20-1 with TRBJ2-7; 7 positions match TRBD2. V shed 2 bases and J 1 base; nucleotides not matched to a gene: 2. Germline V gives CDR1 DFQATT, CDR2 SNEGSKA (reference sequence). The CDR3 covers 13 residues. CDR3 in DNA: TGCAGTGCTAGACTAGCGGCATCCTACGAGCAGTACTTC. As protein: CSARLAASYEQYF.

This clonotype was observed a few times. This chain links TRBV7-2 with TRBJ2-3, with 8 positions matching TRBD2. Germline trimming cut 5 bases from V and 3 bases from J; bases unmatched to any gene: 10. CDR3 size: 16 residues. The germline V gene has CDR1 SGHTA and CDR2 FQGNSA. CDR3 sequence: CASSQTGGARTDTQYF. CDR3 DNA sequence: TGTGCCAGCAGCCAAACCGGGGGGGCGCGGACAGATACGCAGTATTTT.

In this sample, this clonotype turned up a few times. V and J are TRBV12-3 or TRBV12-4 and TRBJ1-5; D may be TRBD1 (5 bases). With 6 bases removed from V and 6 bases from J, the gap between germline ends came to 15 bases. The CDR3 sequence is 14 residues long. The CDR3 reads CASSYSGWGQPQHF. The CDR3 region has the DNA TGTGCCAGCAGCTATTCAGGGTGGGGTCAGCCCCAGCATTTT.

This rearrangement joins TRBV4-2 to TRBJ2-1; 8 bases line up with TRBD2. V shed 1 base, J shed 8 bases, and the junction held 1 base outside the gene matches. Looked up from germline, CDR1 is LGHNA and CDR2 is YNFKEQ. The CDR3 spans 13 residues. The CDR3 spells CASSQAGGDEQFF. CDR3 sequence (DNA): TGTGCCAGCAGCCAAGCGGGAGGGGATGAGCAGTTCTTC.

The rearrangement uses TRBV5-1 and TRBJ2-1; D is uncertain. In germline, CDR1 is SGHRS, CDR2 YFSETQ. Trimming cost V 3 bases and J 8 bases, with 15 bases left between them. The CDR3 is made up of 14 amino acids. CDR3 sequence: CASSSSAVSYEQFF. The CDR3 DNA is TGCGCCAGCAGCTCGAGCGCGGTGTCCTATGAGCAGTTCTTC.

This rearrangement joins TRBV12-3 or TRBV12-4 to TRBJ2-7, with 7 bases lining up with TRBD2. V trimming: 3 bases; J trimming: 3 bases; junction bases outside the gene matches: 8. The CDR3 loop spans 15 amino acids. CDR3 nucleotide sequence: TGTGCCAGCAGTTTTATCCGGGCGGGGGACTACGAGCAGTACTTC. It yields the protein CASSFIRAGDYEQYF.

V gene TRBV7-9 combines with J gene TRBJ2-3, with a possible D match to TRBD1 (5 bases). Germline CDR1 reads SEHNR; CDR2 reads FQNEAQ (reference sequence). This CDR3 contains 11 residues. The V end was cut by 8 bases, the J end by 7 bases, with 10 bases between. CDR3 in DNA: TGTGCCAGCGAACAGGAAAATACGCAGTATTTT. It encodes CASEQENTQYF.

The CDR3 spells CASSLSSGRRIEQFF. The CDR3 DNA is TGTGCCAGCAGCTTAAGTAGCGGGAGACGTATTGAGCAGTTCTTC. V usage is TRBV7-9 and J usage is TRBJ2-1, with 9 bases identical to TRBD2. CDR3 size: 15 residues. Germline-derived CDR1 and CDR2 are SEHNR and FQNEAQ (reference sequence). J gave up 9 bases and V 2 bases, and 8 bases lay outside the gene matches. The whole variable domain, filled in from reference TRBV7-9 and TRBJ2-1, reads DTGVSQNPRHKITKRGQNVTFRCDPISEHNRLYWYRQTLGQGPEFLTYFQNEAQLEKSRLLSDRFSAERPKGSFSTLEIQRTEQGDSAMYLCASSLSSGRRIEQFFGPGTRLTVL.